The 3 T cell receptor beta chains in this list originate from one sample, sequenced in a study of chemoradiotherapy in HPV16-positive cancers. The table came from immunoSEQ multiplex PCR; TCRdb's copy has only in-frame clones and leaves some out. The sample lists around 14,000 clones; more than 60% were seen once. The sample was taken from a patient who underwent chemoradiotherapy. All receptors come from a human donor with HPV-associated anogenital cancer.

The chain couples TRBV21-1 to TRBJ1-2; the table's D call, TRBD1, has no DNA check behind it. TRBV21-1 has pseudogene status. The CDR3 runs 16 residues. In nucleotides, the CDR3 is TGTGCCAGCAGCGAACTCCCGGGACAGGGAGTGGAAGGCTACACCTTC. It specifies CASSELPGQGVEGYTF.

The chain employs TRBV25-1 and TRBJ1-1; D is possibly TRBD1 (5 bases). Trimming took 0 bases from V and 4 from J, leaving 9 bases between them. Germline V gene data show CDR1 as MGHDK and CDR2 as SYGVNS. This CDR3 spans 14 amino acids. The CDR3 is CASSEYTRGTEAFF. The CDR3 DNA is TGTGCCAGCAGTGAATACACTAGGGGCACTGAAGCTTTCTTT.

The chain uses TRBV5-6 and TRBJ1-5, with a possible D match to TRBD1 (5 bases). The germline V gene has CDR1 SGHDT and CDR2 YYEEEE. CDR3 length: 13 amino acids. V lost 3 bases, J lost 7 bases, and 11 bases lay in between. CDR3 sequence reads: CASSSAGTQPQHF. The CDR3 DNA is TGTGCCAGCAGCTCAGCCGGGACGCAGCCCCAGCATTTT. Based on the CDR3 plus reference TRBV5-6 and TRBJ1-5, the full variable domain is DAGVTQSPTHLIKTRGQQVTLRCSPKSGHDTVSWYQQALGQGPQFIFQYYEEEERQRGNFPDRFSGHQFPNYSSELNVNALLLGDSALYLCASSSAGTQPQHFGDGTRLSIL.